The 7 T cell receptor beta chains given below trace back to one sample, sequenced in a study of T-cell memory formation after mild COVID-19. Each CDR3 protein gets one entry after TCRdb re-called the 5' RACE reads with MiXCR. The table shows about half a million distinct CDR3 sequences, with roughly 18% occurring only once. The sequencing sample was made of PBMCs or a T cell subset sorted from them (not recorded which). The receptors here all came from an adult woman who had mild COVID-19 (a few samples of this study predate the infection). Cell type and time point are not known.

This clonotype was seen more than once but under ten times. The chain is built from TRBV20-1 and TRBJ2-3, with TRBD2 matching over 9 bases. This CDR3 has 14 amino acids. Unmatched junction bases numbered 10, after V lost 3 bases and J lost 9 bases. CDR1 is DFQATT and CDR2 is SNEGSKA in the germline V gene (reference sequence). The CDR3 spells CSARMAGGPPTQYF. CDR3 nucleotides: TGCAGTGCTAGGATGGCGGGAGGGCCTCCGACGCAGTATTTT.

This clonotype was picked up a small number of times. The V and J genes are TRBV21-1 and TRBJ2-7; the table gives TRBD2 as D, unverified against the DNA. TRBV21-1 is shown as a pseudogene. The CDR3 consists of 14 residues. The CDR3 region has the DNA TGTGCCAGCACGGGAGCGGGAGGGCCCAACGAGCAGTACTTC. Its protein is CASTGAGGPNEQYF.

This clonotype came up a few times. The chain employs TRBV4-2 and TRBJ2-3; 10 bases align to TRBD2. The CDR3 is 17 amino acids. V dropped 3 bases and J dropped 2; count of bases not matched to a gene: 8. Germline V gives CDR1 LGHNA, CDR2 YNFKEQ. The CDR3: CASSQDKTSGFTDTQYF. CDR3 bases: TGTGCCAGCAGCCAGGACAAGACTAGCGGGTTCACAGATACGCAGTATTTT.

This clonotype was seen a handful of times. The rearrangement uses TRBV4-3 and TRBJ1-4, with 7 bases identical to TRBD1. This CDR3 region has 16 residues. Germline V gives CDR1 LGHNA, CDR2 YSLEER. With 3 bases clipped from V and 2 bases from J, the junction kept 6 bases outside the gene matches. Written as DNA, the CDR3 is TGCGCCAGCAGCCAGGGGCAGACAGGGACTAATGAAAAACTGTTTTTT. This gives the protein CASSQGQTGTNEKLFF.

The CDR3 DNA sequence: TGTGCCAGCAGTTACTCTATCGACACTCCAAGGACCCAGTACTTC. Translating gives CASSYSIDTPRTQYF. The chain has TRBV6-5 and TRBJ2-5, with D hard to call. Trimming removed 0 bases at V and 7 bases at J, with 15 bases between. The CDR3 is 15 residues long. Germline CDR1 and CDR2: MNHEY and SVGAGI.

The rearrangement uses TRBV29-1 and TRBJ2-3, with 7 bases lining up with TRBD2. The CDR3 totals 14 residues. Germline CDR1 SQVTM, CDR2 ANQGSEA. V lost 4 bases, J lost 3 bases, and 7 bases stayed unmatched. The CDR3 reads CSVVRRGRTDTQYF. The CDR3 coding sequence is TGCAGCGTTGTGAGGCGGGGGAGAACAGATACGCAGTATTTT.

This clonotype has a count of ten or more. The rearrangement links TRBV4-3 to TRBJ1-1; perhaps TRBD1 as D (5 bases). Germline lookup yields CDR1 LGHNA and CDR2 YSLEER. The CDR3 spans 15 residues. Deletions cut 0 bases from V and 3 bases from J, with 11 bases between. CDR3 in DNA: TGCGCCAGCAGCCAAGAGTCCAGGGCTGACACTGAAGCTTTCTTT. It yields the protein CASSQESRADTEAFF.